The T cell receptor beta chain under discussion was sequenced for a study of regulatory T cells in long-lasting Graves disease. Arm-PCR with iRepertoire HTBI primers amplified the CDR3 regions for these TCR beta libraries. MiXCR, run by TCRdb on the multiplex PCR reads, gives a single entry per CDR3 protein. This table holds about 450,000 distinct CDR3 sequences, 20% to 30% found once. Time point in this sample: persistent/refractory GD, antithyroid drugs over 5 years with positive TRAb. With RNA extracted from PBMCs as input, the TCR library was made. Patients of an endocrinology department in Xi'an, China, were included. Study-wide results and limits: Patients with persistent disease shared 2,741 public clonotypes, outpacing the approximately 920 shared by new patients.

This clonotype was counted ten times or more. What it binds is unknown. Here the sequenced sample was peripheral blood mononuclear cells (PBMCs), taken when the disease was refractory, from a patient treated with antithyroid drugs. This TCR derives from a female donor with Graves disease.

CDR3 amino acids: CASSRNGQRETQYF. CDR3 sequence (DNA): TGTGCCAGCAGCCGCAACGGACAGCGAGAGACCCAGTACTTC. This chain uses TRBV7-3 with TRBJ2-5; D may be TRBD1 (6 bases). This CDR3 is 14 amino acids long. CDR1 and CDR2 from the germline V gene are SGHTA and FQGTGA. Trimming removed 5 bases at V and 4 bases at J, with 14 bases between.